Listed here are 20 T cell receptor beta chains from one sample, sequenced in a study of T-cell reconstitution after alpha-beta-depleted transplantation in children. A library of TCRbeta sequences, prepared with unique molecular identifiers, was generated. TCRdb re-called the PCR reads with MiXCR, one entry per CDR3 protein. This repertoire shows about 830,000 distinct CDR3 sequences, less than 20% found once; its top ten account for approximately 5%. The sequences come from PBMCs, mostly from graft donor cells, collected 360 days after TCRalphabeta/CD19-depleted stem cell transplant. These receptors were obtained from a male patient aged 5 to 17 who had a stem cell transplant for acute lymphoblastic leukemia, so the T cells may come from the graft donor.

This clonotype was detected ten times or more. The chain uses TRBV5-1 and TRBJ1-1; unclear D gene. Germline CDR1 reads SGHRS; CDR2 reads YFSETQ. The CDR3 runs to 12 residues. V was shortened by 3 bases and J by 1 base, with 4 bases between the two germline ends. CDR3 sequence reads: CASSSANTEAFF. The CDR3 region has the DNA TGCGCCAGCAGCTCCGCGAACACTGAAGCTTTCTTT. Full variable domain (outside the CDR3, taken from reference TRBV5-1 and TRBJ1-1): KAGVTQTPRYLIKTRGQQVTLSCSPISGHRSVSWYQQTPGQGLQFLFEYFSETQRNKGNFPGRFSGRQFSNSRSEMNVSTLELGDSALYLCASSSANTEAFFGQGTRLTVV.

CDR3 protein: CASSSLFIGDTQYF. In DNA form, the CDR3 reads TGTGCCAGCAGTTCCCTATTCATCGGAGATACGCAGTATTTT. The chain links TRBV27 to TRBJ2-3; no definite D call. This CDR3 region has 14 residues. V was shortened by 4 bases and J by 5 bases, with 13 bases between the two germline ends. The germline CDR1 and CDR2 sequences are MNHEY and SMNVEV (reference sequence).

This clonotype appeared a few times. The chain employs TRBV20-1 and TRBJ2-3, with TRBD1 identical over 7 bases. Trimming removed 3 bases from V and 5 bases from J; junction bases left unmatched: 14. In germline, CDR1 is DFQATT, CDR2 SNEGSKA (reference sequence). The CDR3 length is 16 residues. The CDR3 DNA follows: TGCAGTGCTAGGATGCCCCCCACAGGGGTTCTAGATACGCAGTATTTT. The encoded protein is CSARMPPTGVLDTQYF.

J is TRBJ2-3 and V is TRBV5-1; 11 bases line up with TRBD2. The length of the CDR3 is 17 residues. The germline V gene encodes CDR1 SGHRS and CDR2 YFSETQ. V was pared by 0 bases and J by 2 bases, with 5 bases of the junction left unmatched. The CDR3 DNA follows: TGCGCCAGCAGCTTGGGGGGGACTAGCGGAAACACAGATACGCAGTATTTT. It is translated as CASSLGGTSGNTDTQYF.

V and J are TRBV13 and TRBJ2-7; 12 nucleotides agree with TRBD2. J gave up 5 bases and V 5 bases, and 7 bases lay outside the gene matches. Germline loops: CDR1 PRHDT, CDR2 FYEKMQ (reference sequence). The CDR3 runs to 15 residues. CDR3 in DNA: TGTGCCAGCAGCATCACGGGACTAGCGGGTAACGAGCAGTACTTC. It translates to CASSITGLAGNEQYF.

This clonotype was seen more than once but under ten times. This chain links TRBV10-1 with TRBJ2-3, with 9 bases matching TRBD1. The CDR3 spans 13 residues. J was trimmed by 0 bases and V by 10 bases; bases with no gene match: 2. Germline V gene lookup returns CDR1 WNHNN and CDR2 SYGVQD (reference sequence). The CDR3 nucleotides read TGCGCCACCGGGACAGGGAGCACAGATACGCAGTATTTT. It specifies CATGTGSTDTQYF.

The rearrangement links TRBV7-9 to TRBJ1-1; D is uncertain. V shed 5 bases and J shed 10 bases, with 14 bases lying between them. The CDR3 extends over 12 amino acids. CDR1 and CDR2 from the germline V gene are SEHNR and FQNEAQ (reference sequence). The CDR3 DNA is TGTGCCAGCAGCGGATTAGGCGTCCGAGCTTTCTTT. Protein sequence: CASSGLGVRAFF.

The gene calls are TRBV20-1 and TRBJ2-1; 11 bases map to TRBD1. Looked up from germline, CDR1 is DFQATT and CDR2 is SNEGSKA (reference sequence). The V segment lost 0 bases and the J segment 6 bases; nucleotides outside the gene matches: 7. The CDR3 contains 16 residues. CDR3 amino acids: CSAREGGGTGGNEQFF. CDR3 nucleotide sequence: TGCAGTGCTAGAGAAGGTGGAGGGACAGGGGGCAATGAGCAGTTCTTC.

V and J are TRBV7-6 and TRBJ2-1; TRBD2 aligns across 8 bases. V was clipped by 0 bases and J by 10 bases; unmatched bases: 17. The CDR3 is 18 amino acids. CDR1 is SGHVS and CDR2 is FNYEAQ in the germline V gene. The CDR3 DNA reads as TGTGCCAGCAGCTTAGCGCGCCCCGGGACTAGGGACCTGGGGGAGCAGTTCTTC. Residues: CASSLARPGTRDLGEQFF.

There are a few counts of this clonotype. This chain connects TRBV5-1 to TRBJ2-7; no clear D. This CDR3 region has 14 residues. The V gene lost 4 bases and the J gene lost 4 bases, with 15 bases spanning the gap. The V gene's germline CDR1 is SGHRS and CDR2 YFSETQ. CDR3 sequence (DNA): TGCGCCAGCAGCCACAATGGGGTGGCTTACGAGCAGTACTTC. It yields the protein CASSHNGVAYEQYF.

This clonotype was counted at least ten times. The chain couples TRBV10-3 to TRBJ2-7; D gene unclear. CDR3 length: 11 amino acids. Germline CDR1 and CDR2: ENHRY and SYGVKD. V lost 2 bases and J 4 bases, leaving 3 bases between the germline ends. CDR3 nucleotide sequence: TGTGCCATCAGTGAGAATTACGAGCAGTACTTC. Translating it yields CAISENYEQYF.

The chain combines TRBV7-2 with TRBJ2-2; perhaps TRBD2 as D (7 bases). Trimming left V 1 base short and J 5 bases short, with 11 bases between. This CDR3 is 15 amino acids long. The germline gives CDR1 SGHTA, CDR2 FQGNSA. CDR3 DNA sequence: TGTGCCAGCAGCTTAGTACAGGGAGGGACCGGGGAGCTGTTTTTT. Its translation is CASSLVQGGTGELFF.

This chain links TRBV5-1 with TRBJ2-7; 10 nucleotides align to TRBD2. The germline V gene encodes CDR1 SGHRS and CDR2 YFSETQ. The junction had 16 bases not matched to a gene; V was cut back by 4 bases and J by 6 bases. The CDR3 is made up of 17 amino acids. This CDR3 reads CASSATGSSGRVGEQYF. The CDR3 DNA is TGCGCCAGCAGCGCTACAGGGTCCAGCGGGAGGGTCGGCGAGCAGTACTTC.

This clonotype appeared many times. The chain has TRBV7-7 and TRBJ2-1; D possibly corresponds to TRBD1 (5 bases). Trimming removed 5 bases at V and 4 bases at J, with 15 bases between. Germline V gives CDR1 SSHAT, CDR2 FNYEAQ (reference sequence). CDR3 length: 15 residues. CDR3 protein: CASSPIPKGYNEQFF. The CDR3 region has the DNA TGTGCCAGCAGCCCCATTCCTAAGGGGTACAATGAGCAGTTCTTC.

This clonotype turned up a few times. The chain carries TRBV6-4 and TRBJ1-5; tentative D call: TRBD1 (6 bases). This CDR3 is built from 13 residues. CDR1 MRHNA and CDR2 SNTAGT come from the germline V gene. V dropped 6 bases and J dropped 5 bases, with 11 bases sitting between them. CDR3 amino acids: CASRQGGHQPQHF. The CDR3 region has the DNA TGTGCCAGCAGACAGGGAGGACATCAGCCCCAGCATTTT.

This chain joins TRBV5-1 and TRBJ2-1, with a weak D call TRBD1 (6 bases). This CDR3 is 15 amino acids long. Germline V gives CDR1 SGHRS, CDR2 YFSETQ. V dropped 4 bases and J dropped 2 bases, with 13 bases sitting between them. The CDR3 loop is CASSPRQVPYNEQFF. In nucleotides, the CDR3 is TGCGCCAGCAGCCCTCGACAGGTTCCCTACAATGAGCAGTTCTTC.

This clonotype was observed once. The genes are TRBV2 and TRBJ2-3, with TRBD1 identical over 7 bases. This CDR3 is 15 amino acids long. Germline values: CDR1 SNHLY, CDR2 FYNNEI. V was clipped by 4 bases and J by 0 bases; unmatched bases: 4. DNA for the CDR3: TGTGCCAGCAGTGGCAACAGGGGAAGCACAGATACGCAGTATTTT. This translates into CASSGNRGSTDTQYF.

Notes on this clonotype: One junction end does not reproduce the germline sequence, and a read error may be involved. The chain has TRBV4-1 and TRBJ2-7; D is ambiguous. CDR1 is MGHRA, CDR2 YSYEKL, per germline. This CDR3 comprises 14 residues. The CDR3 spells CASSQVRSSYEQYF. CDR3 nucleotides: TGTGCCAGCAGCCAAGTGAGGAGCTCCTACGAGCAGTACTTC.

The CDR3 loop reads CASSLQDGGDRETF. CDR3 nucleotide sequence: TGCGCCAGCAGCTTACAGGATGGTGGGGACAGAGAGACCTTC. This chain connects TRBV4-1 to TRBJ1-2, with 7 bases aligning to TRBD1. CDR3 length: 14 residues. V was pared by 5 bases and J by 14 bases, with 17 bases of the junction left unmatched. Germline V gene data show CDR1 as MGHRA and CDR2 as YSYEKL.

This clonotype came up a few times. V gene TRBV5-5 combines with J gene TRBJ2-3; 8 nucleotides align to TRBD2. The CDR3 extends over 17 amino acids. Germline CDR1 reads SGHKS; CDR2 reads YYEKEE (reference sequence). J was trimmed by 2 bases and V by 4 bases; bases with no gene match: 12. CDR3 sequence (DNA): TGTGCCAGCAGCACTCTCTTTACTAGCGGAGTCACAGATACGCAGTATTTT. Its protein is CASSTLFTSGVTDTQYF.